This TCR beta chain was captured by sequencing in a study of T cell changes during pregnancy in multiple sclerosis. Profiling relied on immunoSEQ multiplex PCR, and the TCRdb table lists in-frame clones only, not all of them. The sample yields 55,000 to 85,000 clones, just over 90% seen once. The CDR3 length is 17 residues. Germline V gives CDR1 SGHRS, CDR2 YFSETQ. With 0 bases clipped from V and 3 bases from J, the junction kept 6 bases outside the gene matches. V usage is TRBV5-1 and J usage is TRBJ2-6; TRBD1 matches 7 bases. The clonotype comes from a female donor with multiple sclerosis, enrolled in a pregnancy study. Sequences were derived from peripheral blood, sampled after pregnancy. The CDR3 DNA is TGCGCCAGCAGCTTGGAGGGGGCCCTATTTGGGGCCAACGTCCTGACTTTC. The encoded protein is CASSLEGALFGANVLTF.